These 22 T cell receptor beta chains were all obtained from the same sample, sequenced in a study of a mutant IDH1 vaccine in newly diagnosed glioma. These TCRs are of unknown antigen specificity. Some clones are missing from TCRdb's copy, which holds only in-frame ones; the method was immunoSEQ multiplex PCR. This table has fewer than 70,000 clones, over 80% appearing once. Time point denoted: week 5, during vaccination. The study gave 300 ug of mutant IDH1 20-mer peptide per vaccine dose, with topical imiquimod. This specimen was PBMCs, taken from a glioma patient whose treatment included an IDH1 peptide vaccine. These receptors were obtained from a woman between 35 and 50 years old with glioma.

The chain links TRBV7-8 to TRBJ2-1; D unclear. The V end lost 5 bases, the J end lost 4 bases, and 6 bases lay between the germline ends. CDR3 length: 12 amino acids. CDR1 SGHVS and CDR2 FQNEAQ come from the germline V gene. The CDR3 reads CASSLIYNEQFF. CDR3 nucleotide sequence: TGTGCCAGCAGCCTGATATACAATGAGCAGTTCTTC.

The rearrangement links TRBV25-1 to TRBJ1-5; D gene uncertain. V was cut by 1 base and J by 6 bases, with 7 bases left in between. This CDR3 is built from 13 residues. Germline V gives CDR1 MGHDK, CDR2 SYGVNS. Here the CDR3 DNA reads TGTGCCAGCAGTGAATCGTTGGGTCAGCCCCAGCATTTT. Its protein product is CASSESLGQPQHF. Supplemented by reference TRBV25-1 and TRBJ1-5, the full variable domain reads EADIYQTPRYLVIGTGKKITLECSQTMGHDKMYWYQQDPGMELHLIHYSYGVNSTEKGDLSSESTVSRIRTEHFPLTLESARPSHTSQYLCASSESLGQPQHFGDGTRLSIL.

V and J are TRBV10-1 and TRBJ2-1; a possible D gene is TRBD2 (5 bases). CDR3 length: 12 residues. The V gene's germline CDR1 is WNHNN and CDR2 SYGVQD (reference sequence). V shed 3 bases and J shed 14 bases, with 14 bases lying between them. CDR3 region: CASSDLSDFKFF. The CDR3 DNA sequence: TGCGCCAGCAGTGACCTCTCGGACTTCAAGTTCTTC.

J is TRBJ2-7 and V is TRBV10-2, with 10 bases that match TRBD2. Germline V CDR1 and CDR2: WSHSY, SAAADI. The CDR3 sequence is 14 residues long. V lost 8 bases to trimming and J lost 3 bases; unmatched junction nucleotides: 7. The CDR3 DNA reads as TGCGCCAGCGAGGAGCGGGGGGGAAACTACGAGCAGTACTTC. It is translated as CASEERGGNYEQYF.

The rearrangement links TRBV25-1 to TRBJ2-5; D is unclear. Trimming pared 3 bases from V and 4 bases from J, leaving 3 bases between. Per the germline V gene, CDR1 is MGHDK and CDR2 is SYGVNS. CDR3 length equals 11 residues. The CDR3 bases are TGTGCCAGCAGTGATGTAGAGACCCAGTACTTC. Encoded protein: CASSDVETQYF.

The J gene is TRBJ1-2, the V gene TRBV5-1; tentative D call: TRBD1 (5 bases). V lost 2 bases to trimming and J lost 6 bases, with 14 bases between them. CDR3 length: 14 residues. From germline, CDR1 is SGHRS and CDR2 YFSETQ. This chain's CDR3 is CASSLGGVGDGYTF. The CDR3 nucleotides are TGCGCCAGCAGCTTAGGAGGGGTTGGTGATGGCTACACCTTC.

Here the CDR3 DNA reads TGCAGCGTTGAAAAAACAGGGGGCGGAGTGAATGAGCAGTTCTTC. This codes for CSVEKTGGGVNEQFF. The chain is built from TRBV29-1 and TRBJ2-1, with TRBD1 identical over 9 bases. The germline gives CDR1 SQVTM, CDR2 ANQGSEA. This CDR3 has 15 residues. Unmatched junction bases numbered 9, after V lost 2 bases and J lost 7 bases.

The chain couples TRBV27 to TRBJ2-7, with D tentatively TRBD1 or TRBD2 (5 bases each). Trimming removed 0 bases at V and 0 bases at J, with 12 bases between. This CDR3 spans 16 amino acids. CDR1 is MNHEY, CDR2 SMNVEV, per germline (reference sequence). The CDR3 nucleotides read TGTGCCAGCAGTTTATCGACCGGGACGGTCTCCTACGAGCAGTACTTC. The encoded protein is CASSLSTGTVSYEQYF.

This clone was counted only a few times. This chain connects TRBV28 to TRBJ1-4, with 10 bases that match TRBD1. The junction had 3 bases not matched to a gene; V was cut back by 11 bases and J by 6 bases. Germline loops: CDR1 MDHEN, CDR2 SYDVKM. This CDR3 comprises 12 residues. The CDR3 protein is CAATGGHEKLFF. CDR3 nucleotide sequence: TGTGCCGCGACAGGGGGCCATGAAAAACTGTTTTTT.

The CDR3 sequence is CASSRRRGATGELFF. In nucleotides, the CDR3 is TGTGCCAGCTCACGGAGAAGGGGAGCCACCGGGGAGCTGTTTTTT. The genes are TRBV18 and TRBJ2-2, with D possibly called TRBD1 or TRBD2 (5 bases each). This CDR3 spans 15 amino acids. The V end was cut by 4 bases, the J end by 4 bases, with 13 bases between. Germline loops: CDR1 KGHSH, CDR2 LQKENI.

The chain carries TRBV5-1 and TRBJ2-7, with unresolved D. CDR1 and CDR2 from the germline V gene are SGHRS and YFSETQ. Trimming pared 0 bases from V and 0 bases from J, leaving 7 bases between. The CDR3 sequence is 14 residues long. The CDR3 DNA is TGCGCCAGCAGCTTGGAAATTAGCTCCTACGAGCAGTACTTC. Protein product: CASSLEISSYEQYF.

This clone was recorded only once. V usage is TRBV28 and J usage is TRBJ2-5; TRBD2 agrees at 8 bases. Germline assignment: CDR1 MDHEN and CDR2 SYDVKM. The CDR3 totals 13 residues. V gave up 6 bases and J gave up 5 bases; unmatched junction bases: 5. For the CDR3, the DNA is TGTGCCAGCAGCCTCGGGGGGGGCGAGACCCAGTACTTC. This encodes CASSLGGGETQYF.

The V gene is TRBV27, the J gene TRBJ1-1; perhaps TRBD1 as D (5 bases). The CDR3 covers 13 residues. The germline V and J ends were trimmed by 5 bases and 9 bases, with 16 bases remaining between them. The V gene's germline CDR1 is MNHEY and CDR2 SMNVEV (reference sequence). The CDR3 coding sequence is TGTGCCAGCAGTCCCTATGGGGGTCTGAAAGCTTTCTTT. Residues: CASSPYGGLKAFF.

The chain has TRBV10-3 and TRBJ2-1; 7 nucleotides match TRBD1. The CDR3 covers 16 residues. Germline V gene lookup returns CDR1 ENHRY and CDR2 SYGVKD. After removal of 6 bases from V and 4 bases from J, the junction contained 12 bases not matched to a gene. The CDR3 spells CAISSRTGERYNEQFF. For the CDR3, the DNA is TGTGCCATCAGCTCCCGGACAGGTGAGAGGTACAATGAGCAGTTCTTC.

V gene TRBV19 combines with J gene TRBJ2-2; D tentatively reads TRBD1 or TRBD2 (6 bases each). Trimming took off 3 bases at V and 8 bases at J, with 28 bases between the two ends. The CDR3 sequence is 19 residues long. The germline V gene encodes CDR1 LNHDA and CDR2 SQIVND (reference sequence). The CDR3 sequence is CASSMSYPGAGGVTGELFF. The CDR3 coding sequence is TGTGCCAGTAGTATGTCCTACCCGGGGGCCGGGGGTGTAACAGGGGAGCTGTTTTTT.

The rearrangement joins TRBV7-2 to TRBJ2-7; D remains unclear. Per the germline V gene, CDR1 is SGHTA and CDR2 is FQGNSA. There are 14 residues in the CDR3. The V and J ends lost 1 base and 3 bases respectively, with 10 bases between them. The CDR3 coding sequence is TGTGCCAGCAGCTTAGGTCCGCACAGCTACGAGCAGTACTTC. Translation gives CASSLGPHSYEQYF.

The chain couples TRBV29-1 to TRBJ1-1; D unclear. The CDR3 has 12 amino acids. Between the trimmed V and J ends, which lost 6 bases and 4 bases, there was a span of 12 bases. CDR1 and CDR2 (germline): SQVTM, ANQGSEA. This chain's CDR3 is CSVARLSTEAFF. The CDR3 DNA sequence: TGCAGCGTCGCCAGGTTAAGCACTGAAGCTTTCTTT.

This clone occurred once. The DNA of the CDR3 is TGCGCCAGCACCACTCTAGCGGGGGAAAACAATGAGCAGTTCTTC. Amino acid sequence: CASTTLAGENNEQFF. The rearrangement uses TRBV5-1 and TRBJ2-1, with 10 bases that match TRBD2. Unmatched junction bases numbered 8, after V lost 6 bases and J lost 5 bases. CDR1 and CDR2 (germline): SGHRS, YFSETQ. The CDR3 covers 15 residues.

CDR3 in amino acids: CASSLRGTSGGAYEQYF. CDR3 DNA sequence: TGTGCCAGCAGTTTGCGTGGGACTAGCGGGGGAGCCTACGAGCAGTACTTC. This sequence joins TRBV27 and TRBJ2-7, with 14 nucleotides matching TRBD2. J was trimmed by 2 bases and V by 3 bases; bases with no gene match: 6. Germline V gene sequence: CDR1 MNHEY, CDR2 SMNVEV (reference sequence). The CDR3 is 17 residues long.

CDR3 in amino acids: CASSLEGGRADTQYF. The CDR3 coding sequence is TGTGCCAGCAGCTTAGAGGGCGGGAGAGCAGATACGCAGTATTTT. The chain employs TRBV7-9 and TRBJ2-3, with TRBD2 matching 7 bases. The V gene end was trimmed by 1 base and the J gene end by 4 bases; junction bases not matched to a gene: 5. The CDR3 loop spans 15 amino acids. The germline gives CDR1 SEHNR, CDR2 FQNEAQ (reference sequence).

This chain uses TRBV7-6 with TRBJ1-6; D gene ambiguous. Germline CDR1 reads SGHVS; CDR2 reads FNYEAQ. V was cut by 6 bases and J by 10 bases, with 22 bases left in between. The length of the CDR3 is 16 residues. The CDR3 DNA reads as TGTGCCAGCAGTCAAATTGCCCCAGGATTCTGGTCACCCCTCCACTTT. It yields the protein CASSQIAPGFWSPLHF.

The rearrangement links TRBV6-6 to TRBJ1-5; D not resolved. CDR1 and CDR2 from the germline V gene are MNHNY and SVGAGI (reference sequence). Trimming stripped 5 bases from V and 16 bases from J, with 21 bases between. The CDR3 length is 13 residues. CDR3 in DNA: TGTGCCAGCAGTCAAGCTGCCCTGGACGGGCTACATTTT. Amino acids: CASSQAALDGLHF.